The clone carrying this T cell receptor beta chain is labeled medium-sized. This entry belongs to a study of spatial heterogeneity in lung cancer. Whole-study context: Combinations of a unique TCR and a UMI were tallied in raw reads, and on average each appeared more than ten times.

From the 5' RACE reads, TCRdb called clonotypes with MiXCR, one entry per CDR3 protein. The data hold tens of thousands of distinct CDR3 sequences, with just under 7% observed a single time. Germline CDR1 SQVTM, CDR2 ANQGSEA. The V gene lost 6 bases and the J gene lost 5 bases, with 13 bases spanning the gap. The CDR3 totals 12 residues. Time point meaning: sample taken at primary tumor resection. Unsorted samples of tumor, nontumor lung or frozen PBMC had their whole RNA sequenced. The approximately 69 donors had untreated early-stage non-small cell lung cancer. Sequencing used PBMCs, obtained at surgery. The receptor was isolated from a male donor with early-stage non-small cell lung cancer. The J gene is TRBJ2-5, the V gene TRBV29-1, with a tentative D call TRBD1 (5 bases). The CDR3 DNA is TGCAGCGTGAAGACAGCCCCGGAGACCCAGTACTTC. Amino acids: CSVKTAPETQYF.